This passage covers 2 T cell receptor beta chains from one sample sequenced in a study of T-cell memory formation after mild COVID-19. TCRdb processed the 5' RACE reads anew with MiXCR; each CDR3 protein has one entry. There are over 130,000 distinct CDR3 sequences in the sample; 14% occur only once, and 25% to 30% lies in the top ten. Sequenced sample: PBMCs or a T cell subset sorted from them (not recorded which). Receptor source: an adult woman who had mild COVID-19 (a few samples of this study predate the infection). Cell type and time point are not known.

V is TRBV11-1 and J is TRBJ2-1; 7 nucleotides agree with TRBD1. CDR3 length: 15 amino acids. Germline V gene lookup returns CDR1 SGHAT and CDR2 FQDESV (reference sequence). The V and J ends lost 5 bases and 4 bases, in that order; junction bases with no gene match: 8. Here the CDR3 reads CASSPTGYVYNEQFF. DNA for the CDR3: TGTGCCAGCAGCCCGACAGGGTATGTGTACAATGAGCAGTTCTTC.

This clonotype was seen more than once but under ten times. The rearrangement links TRBV4-2 to TRBJ2-3, with D perhaps matching TRBD2 (6 bases). V dropped 3 bases and J dropped 0 bases, with 16 bases sitting between them. The V gene's germline CDR1 is LGHNA and CDR2 YNFKEQ. This CDR3 comprises 17 residues. The chain's CDR3 is CASSQEHFGGSTDTQYF. As DNA, the CDR3 is TGTGCCAGCAGCCAGGAACACTTCGGAGGGAGCACAGATACGCAGTATTTT.